The rows below give T cell receptor beta chains drawn from one sample of a study of regulatory T cells in long-lasting Graves disease. TCRdb used MiXCR to reprocess the multiplex PCR reads, holding one entry per CDR3 protein. This table holds approximately 350,000 distinct CDR3 sequences, approximately 15% found once. These data are also associated with another study on T cells in Graves' hyperthyroidism and ophthalmopathy.

This specimen consisted of peripheral blood mononuclear cells (PBMCs), obtained at new diagnosis, from a patient treated with antithyroid drugs. These receptors were obtained from a man aged 40-55 years with Graves disease. CDR3s include the opening cysteine and the closing phenylalanine or tryptophan. A D gene is named only where the DNA matches it firmly. Not all rows give a size; the values are once, few, many and, for expanded clones, a class.

d_gene,v_gene,j_gene,abundance,CDR3nt,CDR3aa
TRBD2,TRBV9,TRBJ2-3,many,TGTGCCAGCAGCCTCAGAGCGGGGGGGCCCACAGATACGCAGTATTTT,CASSLRAGGPTDTQYF
TRBD1,TRBV9,TRBJ1-4,.,TGTGCCAGCAGCGCGACTCCGGGACAGGGCAATGAAAGACTGTTTTTT,CASSATPGQGNERLFF
TRBD1,TRBV5-4,TRBJ2-7,many,TGTGCCAGCAGCTTGGGGACAGGGAGGATCCACGAGCAGTACTTC,CASSLGTGRIHEQYF
.,TRBV5-6,TRBJ1-1,many,TGTGCCAGCAGCTTGGGCTTATCGACTGAAGCTTTCTTT,CASSLGLSTEAFF
TRBD2,TRBV20-1,TRBJ2-5,many,TGCAGTGCTAGAGGTAGCGGGGGGTTCGAGACCCAGTACTTC,CSARGSGGFETQYF
.,TRBV6-2/TRBV6-3,TRBJ1-5,.,TGTGCCAGCAGTTACTCGTCAGGGGATAGCAATCAGCCCCAGCATTTT,CASSYSSGDSNQPQHF
TRBD1,TRBV20-1,TRBJ2-7,many,TGCAGTGCTAGAAGGACAGGCTACGAGCAGTACTTC,CSARRTGYEQYF
TRBD2,TRBV4-3,TRBJ2-3,few,TGCGCCAGCAGCCACCCTCTAGCGGGGGGGACAGATACGCAGTATTTT,CASSHPLAGGTDTQYF
.,TRBV19,TRBJ2-1,few,TGTGCCAGTAGTATTTACCCGGGGGTCGGCAATGAGCAGTTCTTC,CASSIYPGVGNEQFF
.,TRBV5-5,TRBJ1-5,many,TGTGCCAGCAGCTTTGGGAACAGGATACAGCCCCAGCATTTT,CASSFGNRIQPQHF
.,TRBV2,TRBJ1-1,many,TGTGCCAGCAGTGAAACAGTTGAAGCTTTCTTT,CASSETVEAFF
.,TRBV7-3,TRBJ1-6,few,TGTGCCAGCAGCTTACAGGGGAGCTCACCCCTCCACTTT,CASSLQGSSPLHF
.,TRBV5-1,TRBJ1-1,many,TGCGCCAGCAGCCTGGGGGCAGTGAACACTGAAGCTTTCTTT,CASSLGAVNTEAFF
.,TRBV24-1,TRBJ1-5,few,TGTGCCACCAGTGATTTCGGGAGCAATCAGCCCCAGCATTTT,CATSDFGSNQPQHF
.,TRBV28,TRBJ1-4,.,TGTGCCAGCGGAAATTTAAGTTATGAAAAACTGTTTTTT,CASGNLSYEKLFF
.,TRBV6-1,TRBJ1-4,.,TGTGCCAGCAGCCCGCAGGGGGAAAAACTGTTTTTT,CASSPQGEKLFF
.,TRBV7-2,TRBJ1-6,many,TGTGCCAGCAGCTTAGGGGGAGGAGGCTCACCCCTCCACTTT,CASSLGGGGSPLHF
TRBD1,TRBV10-3,TRBJ2-2,few,TGTGCCATCAGTGAGGCGACAGGGACGAACACCGGGGAGCTGTTTTTT,CAISEATGTNTGELFF
.,TRBV5-1,TRBJ1-1,many,TGCGCCAGCAGCTCCAACCTCGGGGGGGGAATCACTGAAGCTTTCTTT,CASSSNLGGGITEAFF
TRBD1,TRBV27,TRBJ2-7,.,TGTGCCAGCAGTTGGGACAGCTCTGCCTCCTACGAGCAGTACTTC,CASSWDSSASYEQYF
.,TRBV30,TRBJ1-2,many,TGTGCCTGGAGTGGTCGACCCACCGGGACACAGTCTGGCTATGGCTACACCTTC,CAWSGRPTGTQSGYGYTF
.,TRBV12-3/TRBV12-4,TRBJ1-1,.,TGTGCCAGCAGCCTAAGTCCGACAGGGAACACTGAAGCTTTCTTT,CASSLSPTGNTEAFF
.,TRBV11-3,TRBJ2-5,many,TGTGCCAGCAGCTTACACCGACAGGTCCTGTACCAAGAGACCCAGTACTTC,CASSLHRQVLYQETQYF
.,TRBV12-5,TRBJ2-4,few,TGTGCTAGTGGCCTCGACAGAAACCTAGCCAAAAACATTCAGTACTTC,CASGLDRNLAKNIQYF
.,TRBV18,TRBJ2-4,many,TGTGCCAGCTCACCACCTCGGGCCGACCTGGCTGTCGCCAAAAACATTCAGTACTTC,CASSPPRADLAVAKNIQYF
.,TRBV7-3,TRBJ2-6,few,TGTGCCAGCAGCTTACTCGGCTCTGGGGCCAACGTCCTGACTTTC,CASSLLGSGANVLTF
.,TRBV6-9,TRBJ2-7,many,TGTGCCAGCAGTTCGCTCGCAGGGACCTACGAGCAGTACTTC,CASSSLAGTYEQYF